Following are 20 T cell receptor beta chains from one sample sequenced in a study of T cell responses to AZD1222 COVID-19 vaccine. Clones were read by immunoSEQ multiplex PCR, and TCRdb kept only the in-frame ones, dropping some. The sample contains about 110,000 clones, 80% to 85% of which appear only once. The material was peripheral blood, obtained on day 0 of AZD1222 vaccination. The source is an adult in good health.

The chain is built from TRBV19 and TRBJ1-1, with D unresolved. This CDR3 spans 12 amino acids. Germline-derived CDR1 and CDR2 are LNHDA and SQIVND (reference sequence). Trimming took 4 bases from V and 5 from J, leaving 8 bases between them. The chain's CDR3 is CASSNPGTEAFF. In DNA, the CDR3 is TGTGCCAGTAGTAATCCCGGAACTGAAGCTTTCTTT.

This rearrangement joins TRBV7-3 to TRBJ2-7, with D perhaps TRBD1 or TRBD2 (5 bases each). CDR1 SGHTA and CDR2 FQGTGA come from the germline V gene. The CDR3 spans 13 residues. The V and J ends lost 6 bases and 11 bases respectively, with 20 bases between them. DNA of the CDR3: TGTGCCAGCAGTCTGGGACCTACTACGACTAAGTACTTC. Its translation is CASSLGPTTTKYF.

V and J are TRBV3-1 (or the pseudogene TRBV3-2) and TRBJ2-4; 8 positions agree with TRBD1. The CDR3 runs 16 residues. From germline, CDR1 is LGHDT and CDR2 YNNKEL (reference sequence). V was pared by 2 bases and J by 6 bases, with 9 bases of the junction left unmatched. CDR3 bases: TGTGCCAGCAGCCAAAGTCCTCAGGGGGCTAGAAACATTCAGTACTTC. This sequence encodes CASSQSPQGARNIQYF.

The V and J genes are TRBV27 and TRBJ1-2; no reliable D call. V was pared by 0 bases and J by 4 bases, with 12 bases between. Germline V gives CDR1 MNHEY, CDR2 SMNVEV (reference sequence). The CDR3 is 15 residues long. CDR3 DNA sequence: TGTGCCAGCAGTTTATCGACCGGACCCATCTATGGCTACACCTTC. Translated: CASSLSTGPIYGYTF.

The rearrangement joins TRBV7-6 to TRBJ2-5; 8 bases are a match to TRBD2. Germline V gives CDR1 SGHVS, CDR2 FNYEAQ. There are 15 residues in the CDR3. V dropped 3 bases and J dropped 3; count of bases not matched to a gene: 6. For the CDR3, the DNA is TGTGCCAGCAGCTTGGAGCGGGGGTTCAAAGAGACCCAGTACTTC. This encodes CASSLERGFKETQYF. Filled out from reference TRBV7-6 and TRBJ2-5, the complete variable domain reads GAGVSQSPRYKVTKRGQDVALRCDPISGHVSLYWYRQALGQGPEFLTYFNYEAQQDKSGLPNDRFSAERPEGSISTLTIQRTEQRDSAMYRCASSLERGFKETQYFGPGTRLLVL.

The chain is built from TRBV28 and TRBJ2-3; 8 bases are a match to TRBD1. After removal of 1 base from V and 6 bases from J, the junction contained 0 bases not matched to a gene. CDR1 is MDHEN and CDR2 is SYDVKM in the germline V gene. The CDR3 consists of 13 residues. The DNA of the CDR3 is TGTGCCAGCAGTTTATCAGGGGGCGATACGCAGTATTTT. Amino acid sequence: CASSLSGGDTQYF.

V gene TRBV5-5 combines with J gene TRBJ1-4; D is unclear. V dropped 1 base and J dropped 3 bases, with 10 bases sitting between them. Per germline, CDR1 SGHKS and CDR2 YYEKEE (reference sequence). CDR3 size: 15 residues. The CDR3 coding sequence is TGTGCCAGCAGCTTGCTTTTGTCCGCTAATGAAAAACTGTTTTTT. Protein: CASSLLLSANEKLFF.

The J gene is TRBJ1-2, the V gene TRBV7-9; the match to TRBD1 covers 9 bases. V shed 2 bases, J shed 5 bases, and the junction held 12 bases outside the gene matches. The CDR3 has 17 amino acids. Germline V gene data show CDR1 as SEHNR and CDR2 as FQNEAQ (reference sequence). Here the CDR3 reads CASSLSLRQGGSYGYTF. CDR3 DNA sequence: TGTGCCAGCAGCTTATCCCTAAGACAGGGGGGCTCATATGGCTACACCTTC.

J is TRBJ1-5 and V is TRBV6-5; the match to TRBD1 covers 8 bases. CDR3 length: 16 residues. Germline assignment: CDR1 MNHEY and CDR2 SVGAGI. V shed 0 bases, J shed 13 bases, and the junction held 14 bases outside the gene matches. The chain's CDR3 is CASSYSYGQGVVEQHF. Here the CDR3 DNA reads TGTGCCAGCAGTTACTCTTATGGACAGGGTGTAGTGGAGCAGCATTTT.

The chain is built from TRBV3-1 (or the pseudogene TRBV3-2) and TRBJ2-1; D call uncertain. Deletions cut 1 base from V and 4 bases from J, with 11 bases between. CDR1 is LGHDT and CDR2 is YNNKEL in the germline V gene (reference sequence). The CDR3 has 15 amino acids. CDR3 coding DNA: TGTGCCAGCAGCCAAGGGGCAGCCAAATACAATGAGCAGTTCTTC. Amino acid sequence: CASSQGAAKYNEQFF.

The table lists this clone with a count of one. The rearrangement uses TRBV25-1 and TRBJ1-2, with D perhaps TRBD1 (6 bases). The germline gives CDR1 MGHDK, CDR2 SYGVNS. The CDR3 is made up of 13 amino acids. The V end lost 3 bases, the J end lost 6 bases, and 11 bases lay between the germline ends. Here the CDR3 DNA reads TGTGCCAGCAGTGAGGGGCAGGGGAATGGCTACACCTTC. Translating gives CASSEGQGNGYTF.

This chain uses TRBV5-1 with TRBJ2-3, with no clear D. CDR3 length: 11 residues. V lost 4 bases to trimming and J lost 3 bases, with 3 bases between them. CDR1 SGHRS and CDR2 YFSETQ come from the germline V gene. CDR3 DNA: TGCGCCAGCAGCATAACAGATACGCAGTATTTT. This translates into CASSITDTQYF. Combining the CDR3 with reference TRBV5-1 and TRBJ2-3 gives the whole variable domain KAGVTQTPRYLIKTRGQQVTLSCSPISGHRSVSWYQQTPGQGLQFLFEYFSETQRNKGNFPGRFSGRQFSNSRSEMNVSTLELGDSALYLCASSITDTQYFGPGTRLTVL.

The V gene is TRBV4-1, the J gene TRBJ2-1; 11 nucleotides line up with TRBD2. Germline CDR1 is MGHRA and CDR2 is YSYEKL. This CDR3 region has 17 residues. V lost 1 base to trimming and J lost 8 bases; unmatched junction nucleotides: 10. CDR3 region: CASSQVGLAGGSDEQFF. The CDR3 DNA sequence: TGCGCCAGCAGCCAAGTAGGGCTAGCGGGGGGTAGCGATGAGCAGTTCTTC.

The J gene is TRBJ1-1, the V gene TRBV28, with D uncertain. This CDR3 region has 10 residues. Germline lookup yields CDR1 MDHEN and CDR2 SYDVKM. V was trimmed by 5 bases and J by 11 bases, leaving 9 bases between them. In DNA, the CDR3 is TGTGCCAGCAGTCGCCTAGAGGCTTTCTTT. Amino acids: CASSRLEAFF.

The J gene is TRBJ2-3, the V gene TRBV7-6; 10 bases are shared with TRBD1. V dropped 1 base and J dropped 4; count of bases not matched to a gene: 11. The CDR3 length is 18 residues. Germline CDR1 reads SGHVS; CDR2 reads FNYEAQ. In nucleotides, the CDR3 is TGTGCCAGCAGCTTAGAAGCGCCAGGGACAGGGGTTGCAGATACGCAGTATTTT. Amino acid sequence: CASSLEAPGTGVADTQYF.

This chain joins TRBV28 and TRBJ1-6, with 7 positions matching TRBD1. The CDR3 runs to 15 residues. V lost 5 bases to trimming and J lost 7 bases; unmatched junction nucleotides: 8. From germline, CDR1 is MDHEN and CDR2 SYDVKM. The CDR3 sequence: CASSPGDSWNSPLHF. For the CDR3, the DNA is TGTGCCAGCAGTCCCGGGGACAGTTGGAATTCACCCCTCCACTTT.

V and J are TRBV12-3 or TRBV12-4 and TRBJ1-4; D unclear. This CDR3 is built from 12 residues. V was trimmed by 6 bases and J by 7 bases, leaving 9 bases between them. The DNA for the CDR3 is TGTGCCAGCAGGCCGGGAGGTGAAAAACTGTTTTTT. Its protein is CASRPGGEKLFF.

The chain uses TRBV19 and TRBJ2-5, with TRBD1 as a possible D gene (6 bases). The germline CDR1 and CDR2 sequences are LNHDA and SQIVND (reference sequence). This CDR3 spans 15 amino acids. V was cut by 1 base and J by 1 base, with 10 bases left in between. The CDR3 DNA is TGTGCCAGTAGTATAGCGTTCAGGGGCCAAGAGACCCAGTACTTC. It specifies CASSIAFRGQETQYF.

The chain links TRBV27 to TRBJ1-2; 9 nucleotides line up with TRBD1. The CDR3 sequence is 14 residues long. CDR1 is MNHEY and CDR2 is SMNVEV in the germline V gene (reference sequence). Trimming took 6 bases from V and 3 from J; bases not matched to a gene: 5. The CDR3: CASREGQGYYGYTF. The CDR3, as DNA: TGTGCCAGCAGGGAGGGACAGGGCTACTATGGCTACACCTTC.

The chain uses TRBV19 and TRBJ2-2; TRBD1 matches 9 bases. Germline CDR1 is LNHDA and CDR2 is SQIVND (reference sequence). The CDR3 loop spans 15 amino acids. V was clipped by 3 bases and J by 5 bases; unmatched bases: 4. This chain's CDR3 is CASSMGQGWTGELFF. CDR3 bases: TGTGCCAGTAGTATGGGACAGGGTTGGACCGGGGAGCTGTTTTTT.